The 25 T cell receptor beta chains presented below share a single source sample, sequenced in a study of T cells in Graves' hyperthyroidism and ophthalmopathy. Amplified TCR beta CDR3 regions derived from RNA transcripts. The HTBI primer set served for first-round RT-PCR of the TCR CDR3. TCRdb ran MiXCR on the multiplex PCR reads and lists one entry per CDR3 protein. This sample has 27,000 or so distinct CDR3 sequences; nearly 45% occur once, and the top ten carry under 13%. Sequenced material: blood. The receptors stem from a woman aged 25 to 39 with Graves' hyperthyroidism.

The rearrangement links TRBV7-6 to TRBJ2-1; the D is unclear. The CDR3 is 14 residues long. CDR1 and CDR2 (germline): SGHVS, FNYEAQ. The germline V and J ends were trimmed by 7 bases and 5 bases, with 15 bases remaining between them. Here the CDR3 reads CASKDNFINNEQFF. The CDR3 DNA reads as TGTGCCAGCAAGGATAACTTTATTAACAATGAGCAGTTCTTC.

The chain combines TRBV19 with TRBJ1-5; possible D gene TRBD1, 6 bases. Trimming took off 4 bases at V and 11 bases at J, with 15 bases between the two ends. CDR1 LNHDA and CDR2 SQIVND come from the germline V gene (reference sequence). This CDR3 has 13 residues. The CDR3 protein is CASSTNREGAQHF. As DNA, the CDR3 is TGTGCCAGTAGTACTAACCGGGAGGGGGCCCAGCATTTT.

This clonotype has only a few counts. One end of the junction does not line up with germline, which may come from a read error. J is TRBJ2-1 and V is TRBV4-2, with D possibly being TRBD1 (7 bases). Germline loops: CDR1 LGHNA, CDR2 YNFKEQ. The CDR3 spans 16 residues. DNA of the CDR3: TGTGTCAGCAGCCAGGTTGGAGGGGGCGTAGACAATGAGCAGTTCTTC. As protein: CVSSQVGGGVDNEQFF.

This chain connects TRBV7-2 to TRBJ2-1, with TRBD2 matching over 9 bases. V trimming: 1 base; J trimming: 5 bases; junction bases outside the gene matches: 3. CDR1 is SGHTA and CDR2 is FQGNSA in the germline V gene. This CDR3 has 15 amino acids. CDR3 region: CASSLVAGENNEQFF. The CDR3 region has the DNA TGTGCCAGCAGCTTAGTAGCGGGAGAGAACAATGAGCAGTTCTTC.

The chain joins TRBV5-8 to TRBJ2-1; D is undetermined. V shed 0 bases and J shed 2 bases, with 3 bases lying between them. This CDR3 spans 13 amino acids. The germline V gene encodes CDR1 SGHTS and CDR2 YDEGEE. The CDR3 nucleotides read TGTGCCAGCAGCTTGGGACCCTACAATGAGCAGTTCTTC. Translated, it gives CASSLGPYNEQFF. The variable domain in full, with the rest retrieved from reference TRBV5-8 and TRBJ2-1, is EAGVTQSPTHLIKTRGQQATLRCSPISGHTSVYWYQQALGLGLQFLLWYDEGEERNRGNFPPRFSGRQFPNYSSELNVNALELEDSALYLCASSLGPYNEQFFGPGTRLTVL.

The V gene is TRBV29-1, the J gene TRBJ2-7; D might be TRBD2 (5 bases). Trimming left V 7 bases short and J 5 bases short, with 24 bases between. The CDR3 loop spans 15 amino acids. Germline assignment: CDR1 SQVTM and CDR2 ANQGSEA. DNA for the CDR3: TGCAGCGCCCTGATGGGAGAAAAGATAACCAACGAGCAGTACTTC. The encoded protein is CSALMGEKITNEQYF.

This clonotype was seen repeatedly, ten times or more. In nucleotides, the CDR3 is TGTGCCAGCAGCTTAGGGACAGGGAACTATGGCTACACCTTC. Protein product: CASSLGTGNYGYTF. This chain links TRBV13 with TRBJ1-2; TRBD1 matches at 7 bases. The CDR3 loop spans 14 amino acids. V shed 0 bases, J shed 2 bases, and the junction held 0 bases outside the gene matches. CDR1 PRHDT and CDR2 FYEKMQ come from the germline V gene (reference sequence).

This clonotype was seen many times. Germline is not matched at one junction end, which may reflect a read error. The chain has TRBV2 and TRBJ2-1; 10 bases align to TRBD2. The CDR3 length is 12 residues. The V gene's germline CDR1 is SNHLY and CDR2 FYNNEI. The CDR3 reads CASSPTAGGLPF. The CDR3 nucleotides are TGTGCCAGCAGTCCTACAGCGGGAGGGCTCCCCTTC. The full variable domain, completed using reference TRBV2 and TRBJ2-1, is EPEVTQTPSHQVTQMGQEVILRCVPISNHLYFYWYRQILGQKVEFLVSFYNNEISEKSEIFDDQFSVERPDGSNFTLKIRSTKLEDSAMYFCASSPTAGGLPFGPGTRLTVL.

The chain links TRBV19 to TRBJ2-2, with TRBD2 as a possible D gene (6 bases). V lost 0 bases to trimming and J lost 8 bases, with 19 bases between them. CDR3 size: 17 residues. Germline V gene sequence: CDR1 LNHDA, CDR2 SQIVND (reference sequence). In nucleotides, the CDR3 is TGTGCCAGTAGTATAGATGGCTCCACGGGAGCGCTTGGGGAGCTGTTTTTT. Translation gives CASSIDGSTGALGELFF.

The V call is TRBV2, the J call TRBJ2-7; D remains unclear. The CDR3 runs 11 residues. The germline V gene has CDR1 SNHLY and CDR2 FYNNEI. Between the trimmed V and J ends, which lost 7 bases and 7 bases, there was a span of 11 bases. CDR3 bases: TGTGCCAGCATGACACAGTTGGAGCAGTACTTC. Amino acid sequence: CASMTQLEQYF.

A word on this clonotype: One end of the junction varies from germline; a read error may be responsible. This rearrangement joins TRBV15 to TRBJ1-1, with D unresolved. The CDR3 consists of 14 residues. Germline CDR1 and CDR2: LNHNV and YYDKDF (reference sequence). This CDR3 is CATRPRLGSAEAFF. Written as DNA, the CDR3 is TGTGCCACCAGACCCAGGCTTGGTTCCGCTGAAGCCTTCTTT.

This clonotype is labeled as medium-sized (0.01 to 0.1%). A read error is likely, as this CDR3 ends without the conserved phenylalanine or tryptophan. The limits of the CDR3 on the DNA are not certain, so only TCRdb's listed CDR3 is given. The CDR3 loop reads CAISESIKVHGEI. The gene calls are TRBV10-3 and TRBJ2-7; TRBD1, the table's D call, lacks a check against the DNA. Germline CDR1 is ENHRY and CDR2 is SYGVKD. Including both end residues, the CDR3 is 13 amino acids long.

V gene TRBV20-1 combines with J gene TRBJ2-1, with D possibly TRBD1 on 5 matching bases. Germline V lookup: CDR1 DFQATT, CDR2 SNEGSKA (reference sequence). The CDR3 consists of 14 residues. V was cut by 6 bases and J by 0 bases, with 12 bases left in between. CDR3: CSASSDSSYNEQFF. The DNA of the CDR3 is TGCAGTGCCAGCAGTGACAGCTCCTACAATGAGCAGTTCTTC.

Comment on this clonotype: A single base separates this from a much larger clone, so it may be a read error. The chain couples TRBV30 to TRBJ2-5; possibly TRBD1 for D (6 bases). The V end was cut by 1 base, the J end by 3 bases, with 15 bases between. CDR1 and CDR2 from the germline V gene are GTSNPN and SVGIG (reference sequence). The CDR3 runs to 15 residues. The CDR3 protein is CAWSAWETGEETQYF. The CDR3 bases are TGTGCCTGGAGTGCGTGGGAGACAGGCGAAGAGACCCAGTACTTC.

This clonotype appeared a few times. V usage is TRBV18 and J usage is TRBJ1-2; a weak D match, TRBD1 (6 bases). The V gene lost 0 bases and the J gene lost 1 base, with 15 bases spanning the gap. Germline values: CDR1 KGHSH, CDR2 LQKENI. The CDR3 totals 17 residues. CDR3 in DNA: TGTGCCAGCTCACCACCGAACGGGGGCTCGGGTAACTATGGCTACACCTTC. Translating gives CASSPPNGGSGNYGYTF.

V is TRBV9 and J is TRBJ2-7; TRBD2 might be the D (5 bases). Trimming removed 3 bases from V and 3 bases from J, with 10 bases in between. The CDR3 consists of 13 residues. CDR1 SGDLS and CDR2 YYNGEE come from the germline V gene. The CDR3 region is CASSGTVSYEQYF. In DNA form, the CDR3 reads TGTGCCAGCAGCGGGACTGTGAGCTACGAGCAGTACTTC.

The chain links TRBV7-6 to TRBJ2-7; D is possibly TRBD2 (6 bases). Trimming removed 9 bases from V and 2 bases from J, with 20 bases in between. CDR3 size: 15 residues. The germline V gene encodes CDR1 SGHVS and CDR2 FNYEAQ. Written as DNA, the CDR3 is TGTGCCAGTCAGCTTATGGGGGGAGCCGCCTACGAGCAGTACTTC. Its protein product is CASQLMGGAAYEQYF.

By share, this clonotype counts as medium-sized. The chain couples TRBV20-1 to TRBJ2-7; D is perhaps TRBD2 (6 bases). This CDR3 contains 12 residues. Trimming removed 6 bases at V and 5 bases at J, with 14 bases between. Germline V gene lookup returns CDR1 DFQATT and CDR2 SNEGSKA (reference sequence). The CDR3 sequence: CSAMTSIHEQYF. CDR3 sequence (DNA): TGCAGTGCCATGACTAGTATCCACGAGCAGTACTTC.

This clonotype was recorded at least ten times. J is TRBJ2-3 and V is TRBV14; weak D call: TRBD1 (6 bases). The CDR3 is made up of 17 amino acids. Between the trimmed V and J ends, which lost 4 bases and 2 bases, there was a span of 19 bases. The germline CDR1 and CDR2 sequences are SGHDN and FVKESK. CDR3 region: CASSPTSTGLVTDTQYF. CDR3 nucleotides: TGTGCCAGCAGCCCTACCTCTACAGGGTTGGTCACAGATACGCAGTATTTT. The full variable domain, in which reference TRBV14 and TRBJ2-3 provide the parts outside the CDR3, is EAGVTQFPSHSVIEKGQTVTLRCDPISGHDNLYWYRRVMGKEIKFLLHFVKESKQDESGMPNNRFLAERTGGTYSTLKVQPAELEDSGVYFCASSPTSTGLVTDTQYFGPGTRLTVL.

The chain employs TRBV27 and TRBJ1-1; TRBD1 is a possible D gene (6 bases). Trimming removed 7 bases from V and 2 bases from J, with 14 bases in between. Germline-derived CDR1 and CDR2 are MNHEY and SMNVEV (reference sequence). The CDR3 has 14 residues. The CDR3 sequence is CASTSGGANTEAFF. CDR3 DNA sequence: TGTGCCAGCACCTCGGGGGGCGCAAACACTGAAGCTTTCTTT.

This clonotype is deemed medium-sized. This chain uses TRBV19 with TRBJ1-1; D remains unclear. Looked up from germline, CDR1 is LNHDA and CDR2 is SQIVND (reference sequence). The CDR3 totals 15 residues. Deletions cut 3 bases from V and 0 bases from J, with 11 bases between. In nucleotides, the CDR3 is TGTGCCAGTAGTATGTGGGCTAAGGTGAACACTGAAGCTTTCTTT. Translation gives CASSMWAKVNTEAFF.

The count of this clonotype is one. V gene TRBV9 combines with J gene TRBJ2-1, with D perhaps being TRBD1 or TRBD2 (5 bases each). Germline V gene sequence: CDR1 SGDLS, CDR2 YYNGEE. This CDR3 spans 15 amino acids. V lost 4 bases and J 6 bases, leaving 17 bases between the germline ends. The CDR3: CASSTLGVGSNEQFF. The CDR3 DNA reads as TGTGCCAGCAGCACCCTGGGGGTAGGATCCAATGAGCAGTTCTTC.

The chain links TRBV20-1 to TRBJ2-7; 8 bases line up with TRBD2. Trimming removed 3 bases from V and 5 bases from J; junction bases left unmatched: 3. The CDR3 runs to 12 residues. CDR1 and CDR2 (germline): DFQATT, SNEGSKA (reference sequence). This CDR3 is CSASREGHEQYF. CDR3 nucleotide sequence: TGCAGTGCTAGCCGGGAGGGCCACGAGCAGTACTTC.

This clonotype was seen just once. The chain employs TRBV20-1 and TRBJ2-5, with 11 bases aligning to TRBD1. J was trimmed by 1 base and V by 2 bases; bases with no gene match: 6. Germline loops: CDR1 DFQATT, CDR2 SNEGSKA (reference sequence). The CDR3 extends over 16 amino acids. For the CDR3, the DNA is TGCAGTGCTAGATCTTTGGGGACAGGGGGCCAAGAGACCCAGTACTTC. The encoded protein is CSARSLGTGGQETQYF.

The gene calls are TRBV5-1 and TRBJ2-5; 11 nucleotides line up with TRBD2. Germline V gene data show CDR1 as SGHRS and CDR2 as YFSETQ. This CDR3 is 16 amino acids long. V was pared by 5 bases and J by 4 bases, with 10 bases of the junction left unmatched. The CDR3 loop is CASRLGGLAVGETQYF. CDR3 DNA sequence: TGCGCCAGCAGGCTGGGGGGACTAGCGGTGGGAGAGACCCAGTACTTC.